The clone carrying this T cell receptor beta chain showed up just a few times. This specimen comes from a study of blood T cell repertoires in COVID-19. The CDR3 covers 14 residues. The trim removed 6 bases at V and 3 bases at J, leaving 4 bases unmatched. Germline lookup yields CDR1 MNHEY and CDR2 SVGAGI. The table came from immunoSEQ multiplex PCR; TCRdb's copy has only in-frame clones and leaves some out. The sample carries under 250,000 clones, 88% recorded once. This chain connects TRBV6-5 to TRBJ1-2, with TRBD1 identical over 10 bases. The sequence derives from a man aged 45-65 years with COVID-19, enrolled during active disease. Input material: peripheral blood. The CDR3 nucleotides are TGTGCCAGCAGAACCGGGACAGGGGACTATGGCTACACCTTC. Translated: CASRTGTGDYGYTF.